This record concerns one T cell receptor (beta chain) sequence. This sample was included in a study of blood T cell repertoires in COVID-19. Study-wide context: From T cells, B-cell-depleted T cells, or PBMCs came the material, which was cDNA or gDNA.

TCRdb keeps only in-frame clones here, not all; method: immunoSEQ multiplex PCR. The sample records 130,000 to 150,000 clones, 84% being singletons. This CDR3 contains 14 residues. V was clipped by 1 base and J by 3 bases, with 10 bases between them. Looked up from germline, CDR1 is SGHNT and CDR2 is YYREEE (reference sequence). The material sequenced was PBMCs or T cells enriched from blood (not recorded which). The chain recombines TRBV5-4 with TRBJ1-2; D gene uncertain. This TCR came from a woman between 50 and 59 years old who had been exposed to COVID-19. The CDR3, as DNA: TGTGCCAGCAGCTTGTCGGCGGGTGACTATGGCTACACCTTC. It encodes CASSLSAGDYGYTF.